The entry below gives a single T cell receptor beta chain sequence along with its context. The data were produced by immunoSEQ multiplex PCR, yet TCRdb's version contains in-frame clones alone and is incomplete. The table lists 45,000 to 55,000 clones, 80% to 95% of them singletons, with approximately 0.18% in the top ten. Germline V gene sequence: CDR1 LNHNV, CDR2 YYDKDF (reference sequence). The germline V and J ends were trimmed by 5 bases and 0 bases, with 4 bases remaining between them. There are 12 residues in the CDR3. The data originate from a study of T cell changes during pregnancy in multiple sclerosis.

This chain links TRBV15 with TRBJ2-5; D is undetermined. Sequences were derived from CD4+ T cells from peripheral blood mononuclear cells, sampled after pregnancy. The sequence was obtained from a female donor in good health, enrolled as a control in a pregnancy study. CDR3 sequence reads: CATSGNQETQYF. CDR3 coding DNA: TGTGCCACCAGCGGCAACCAAGAGACCCAGTACTTC. Full variable domain (remainder filled in from reference TRBV15 and TRBJ2-5): DAMVIQNPRYQVTQFGKPVTLSCSQTLNHNVMYWYQQKSSQAPKLLFHYYDKDFNNEADTPDNFQSRRPNTSFCFLDIRSPGLGDTAMYLCATSGNQETQYFGPGTRLLVL.